A single sample is the source of the 11 T cell receptor beta chains below, sequenced in a study of blood T cell repertoires in COVID-19 (dated by TCRdb to 2018 to 2020). The library was obtained by the immunoSEQ multiplex PCR assay. Drawn from immuneACCESS, this table holds only the in-frame rearrangements with V and J called that TCRdb kept. Clones are partly lost; checked studies trace under half to an unresolved V gene and leave the rest unexplained. This sample holds about 140,000 clones; just over 85% were observed only once. Jointly, the top ten make up approximately 1.5% of the sample. The sample comprised peripheral blood. Receptors originate from an older woman with acute or convalescent COVID-19.

The chain links TRBV7-2 to TRBJ1-2; D ambiguous. This CDR3 region has 15 residues. Trimming cost V 3 bases and J 0 bases, with 11 bases left between them. From germline, CDR1 is SGHTA and CDR2 FQGNSA. DNA of the CDR3: TGTGCCAGCAGCTTTCAGAACGGAGCTAACTATGGCTACACCTTC. The encoded protein is CASSFQNGANYGYTF. Variable domain in full (rest from reference TRBV7-2 and TRBJ1-2): GAGVSQSPSNKVTEKGKDVELRCDPISGHTALYWYRQSLGQGLEFLIYFQGNSAPDKSGLPSDRFSAERTGGSVSTLTIQRTQQEDSAVYLCASSFQNGANYGYTFGSGTRLTVV.

The V gene is TRBV28, the J gene TRBJ2-5; tentative D call: TRBD2 (5 bases). V lost 6 bases, J lost 5 bases, and 13 bases lay in between. The CDR3 length is 13 residues. Germline V gene lookup returns CDR1 MDHEN and CDR2 SYDVKM. The CDR3 region has the DNA TGTGCCAGCAGCCGAGGCGGGTCCGAGACCCAGTACTTC. Translated: CASSRGGSETQYF.

The J gene is TRBJ2-7, the V gene TRBV7-9; a possible D gene is TRBD1 (6 bases). With 1 base removed from V and 5 bases from J, the gap between germline ends came to 12 bases. The CDR3 runs to 14 residues. Germline loops: CDR1 SEHNR, CDR2 FQNEAQ (reference sequence). Here the CDR3 reads CASSLGQAWHEQYF. The CDR3 DNA sequence: TGTGCCAGCAGCTTAGGACAGGCTTGGCACGAGCAGTACTTC.

This sequence joins TRBV11-2 and TRBJ1-1; D might be TRBD1 (6 bases). The CDR3 runs 14 residues. V was cut by 2 bases and J by 0 bases, with 7 bases left in between. CDR1 SGHAT and CDR2 FQNNGV come from the germline V gene. CDR3 region: CASSLSGVNTEAFF. In DNA form, the CDR3 reads TGTGCCAGCAGCTTATCAGGGGTGAACACTGAAGCTTTCTTT.

This clone has a single count. CDR3 loop: CASSPQGANSPLHF. CDR3 nucleotide sequence: TGTGCCAGCAGCCCCCAAGGGGCGAATTCACCCCTCCACTTT. The chain uses TRBV11-2 and TRBJ1-6; D is perhaps TRBD1 (5 bases). The CDR3 loop spans 14 amino acids. The V end lost 5 bases, the J end lost 7 bases, and 12 bases lay between the germline ends. CDR1 SGHAT and CDR2 FQNNGV come from the germline V gene.

CDR3 in DNA: TGTGCCAGCAGCCCCAGCCATGAGGGCTTAACGACAGATACGCAGTATTTT. Amino acid sequence: CASSPSHEGLTTDTQYF. The chain has TRBV9 and TRBJ2-3; D might be TRBD2 (5 bases). The length of the CDR3 is 17 residues. Germline loops: CDR1 SGDLS, CDR2 YYNGEE. Trimming shortened V by 4 bases and J by 3 bases, and 21 bases separated the two germline ends.

This chain links TRBV30 with TRBJ1-4; tentative D call: TRBD1 (6 bases). The CDR3 is made up of 13 amino acids. In germline, CDR1 is GTSNPN, CDR2 SVGIG (reference sequence). Trimming left V 5 bases short and J 7 bases short, with 14 bases between. Here the CDR3 DNA reads TGTGCCTGGGAAATAAGAGGGGGTGAAAAACTGTTTTTT. It translates to CAWEIRGGEKLFF. The entire variable domain, with the rest obtained from reference TRBV30 and TRBJ1-4, is as follows: SQTIHQWPATLVQPVGSPLSLECTVEGTSNPNLYWYRQAAGRGLQLLFYSVGIGQISSEVPQNLSASRPQDRQFILSSKKLLLSDSGFYLCAWEIRGGEKLFFGSGTQLSVL.

The CDR3, as DNA: TGTGCCAGCAGACGTTGGACAGACTCTGGAAACACCATATATTTT. Its translation is CASRRWTDSGNTIYF. This chain connects TRBV6-5 to TRBJ1-3; D is possibly TRBD1 (6 bases). Trimming removed 6 bases from V and 0 bases from J, with 12 bases in between. Per the germline V gene, CDR1 is MNHEY and CDR2 is SVGAGI. The CDR3 covers 15 residues.

The chain has TRBV7-9 and TRBJ1-6; D not resolved. V shed 5 bases and J shed 7 bases, with 9 bases lying between them. The CDR3 length is 13 residues. CDR1 and CDR2 (germline): SEHNR, FQNEAQ (reference sequence). The CDR3 region has the DNA TGTGCCAGCAGCGCCACTCGAAATTCACCCCTCCACTTT. It codes for CASSATRNSPLHF.

The chain uses TRBV10-3 and TRBJ1-1; 11 positions match TRBD1. The germline V gene encodes CDR1 ENHRY and CDR2 SYGVKD. V lost 5 bases, J lost 4 bases, and 3 bases stayed unmatched. The CDR3 totals 14 residues. CDR3 nucleotides: TGTGCCATCAGTTCCGGACAGGGGGCCACTGAAGCTTTCTTT. The encoded protein is CAISSGQGATEAFF.

This clone was seen just once. The chain joins TRBV5-1 to TRBJ1-2; the match to TRBD1 covers 9 bases. The germline CDR1 and CDR2 sequences are SGHRS and YFSETQ. The CDR3 extends over 15 amino acids. V shed 5 bases, J shed 7 bases, and the junction held 12 bases outside the gene matches. CDR3 region: CASSIPGQGEGGYTF. The CDR3 DNA is TGCGCCAGCAGTATACCGGGACAGGGAGAAGGTGGCTACACCTTC.